These 9 T cell receptor beta chains originate from one sample sequenced in a study of blood T cells in healthy people across ages. Then a second PCR, running about 6 to 12 cycles, was carried out with a sample-barcoded 5' primer and a J-beta primer mix. TCRdb independently ran MiXCR on the 5' RACE reads; one entry per CDR3 protein. The sample contains 1.4 million or so distinct CDR3 sequences, roughly 43% of which appear only once. Sequenced input: blood. The source is a woman aged 18 to 35 in good health.

Of note for this clonotype: A much more abundant neighbour one base away suggests this may be a read error. V and J are TRBV29-1 and TRBJ2-7; maybe TRBD1 (5 bases). The germline CDR1 and CDR2 sequences are SQVTM and ANQGSEA. Trimming removed 3 bases from V and 7 bases from J, with 16 bases in between. The CDR3 consists of 13 residues. This CDR3 reads CSVDVQGFGEQYF. The CDR3 bases are TGCAGCGTTGACGTTCAGGGTTTTGGTGAGCAGTACTTC.

This clonotype was picked up one time. This chain uses TRBV24-1 with TRBJ2-5; possibly TRBD2 for D (6 bases). The CDR3 consists of 20 residues. V was trimmed by 0 bases and J by 11 bases, leaving 33 bases between them. Looked up from germline, CDR1 is KGHDR and CDR2 is SFDVKD. The CDR3 nucleotides read TGTGCCACCAGTGATTTGTGGGCTAGCGTCCATGGTAAGTCCTACAATGAGCAGTACTTC. Translated: CATSDLWASVHGKSYNEQYF.

In its sample, this clonotype was seen a few times. This chain uses TRBV18 with TRBJ2-5; 10 nucleotides align to TRBD2. The V and J ends lost 6 bases and 5 bases, in that order; junction bases with no gene match: 9. CDR1 KGHSH and CDR2 LQKENI come from the germline V gene. The CDR3 runs 15 residues. The CDR3 spells CASSLGLAAGETQYF. CDR3 in DNA: TGTGCCAGCTCCCTAGGACTAGCGGCGGGCGAGACCCAGTACTTC. Filled out from reference TRBV18 and TRBJ2-5, the complete variable domain reads NAGVMQNPRHLVRRRGQEARLRCSPMKGHSHVYWYRQLPEEGLKFMVYLQKENIIDESGMPKERFSAEFPKEGPSILRIQQVVRGDSAAYFCASSLGLAAGETQYFGPGTRLLVL.

The chain recombines TRBV7-9 with TRBJ2-7; no clear D gene. Trimming removed 10 bases at V and 7 bases at J, with 8 bases between. Germline V gene lookup returns CDR1 SEHNR and CDR2 FQNEAQ (reference sequence). The CDR3 consists of 9 residues. The CDR3 bases are TGTGCCAAATGGGGAGAGCAGTACTTC. Protein product: CAKWGEQYF.

This clonotype was counted once. One base away lies a much larger clone, so this may be a sequencing read error. The chain recombines TRBV20-1 with TRBJ1-2; TRBD1 is a possible D gene (5 bases). The CDR3 is 14 residues long. The V end lost 6 bases, the J end lost 5 bases, and 19 bases lay between the germline ends. Germline loops: CDR1 DFQATT, CDR2 SNEGSKA (reference sequence). The CDR3 loop reads CSAPDTAPGYGYTF. The CDR3 DNA sequence: TGCAGTGCCCCCGACACCGCCCCAGGGTATGGCTACACCTTC.

This clonotype occurred a few times. The chain employs TRBV29-1 and TRBJ2-1; TRBD1 agrees at 8 bases. The CDR3 consists of 16 residues. Germline assignment: CDR1 SQVTM and CDR2 ANQGSEA. V was pared by 8 bases and J by 8 bases, with 20 bases of the junction left unmatched. DNA of the CDR3: TGCAGCCTCCGCCCCGACGAATGGACAGGGAGGCATGAGCAGTTCTTC. This sequence encodes CSLRPDEWTGRHEQFF.

The gene calls are TRBV5-1 and TRBJ2-3, with D possibly matching TRBD2 (5 bases). V lost 4 bases and J lost 4, with 13 bases in between. This CDR3 has 14 residues. Germline V gives CDR1 SGHRS, CDR2 YFSETQ. In DNA, the CDR3 is TGCGCCAGCAGCCCGGGTAGCGTCGCAGATACGCAGTATTTT. It is translated as CASSPGSVADTQYF. The full variable domain, its missing parts supplied by reference TRBV5-1 and TRBJ2-3, is KAGVTQTPRYLIKTRGQQVTLSCSPISGHRSVSWYQQTPGQGLQFLFEYFSETQRNKGNFPGRFSGRQFSNSRSEMNVSTLELGDSALYLCASSPGSVADTQYFGPGTRLTVL.

This rearrangement joins TRBV7-9 to TRBJ2-3; no clear D. Germline V CDR1 and CDR2: SEHNR, FQNEAQ (reference sequence). Trimming cost V 5 bases and J 0 bases, with 12 bases left between them. CDR3 size: 15 residues. CDR3: CASSDDGFSTDTQYF. CDR3 coding DNA: TGTGCCAGCAGCGACGACGGTTTTAGCACAGATACGCAGTATTTT.

J is TRBJ2-4 and V is TRBV29-1; 8 bases fit TRBD2. The J call may be faulty, since TRBJ2-7 better matches the DNA end. Germline V gives CDR1 SQVTM, CDR2 ANQGSEA. This CDR3 is 13 amino acids long. CDR3 coding DNA: TGCAGCGTTGTCGGCGGGGGGAAGCACGAGCAGTACTTC. Translation gives CSVVGGGKHEQYF.